The 25 T cell receptor beta chains listed next were all sequenced from one sample in a study of T cell responses to AZD1222 COVID-19 vaccine. Clones were sequenced by immunoSEQ multiplex PCR, and TCRdb holds only the in-frame ones, with some missing. This sample has around 130,000 clones, with roughly nine tenths found just once. Sequencing was performed on peripheral blood, taken 28 days after the second AZD1222 dose. These receptors were collected from an adult who received the AZD1222 COVID-19 vaccine.

The chain links TRBV29-1 to TRBJ1-1, with 8 bases fitting TRBD1. Trimming took 6 bases from V and 1 from J; bases not matched to a gene: 4. Germline CDR1 and CDR2: SQVTM and ANQGSEA. This CDR3 has 13 residues. The DNA of the CDR3 is TGCAGCGTCAGGGGGCAAAGGAACACTGAAGCTTTCTTT. Residues: CSVRGQRNTEAFF. Filled out from reference TRBV29-1 and TRBJ1-1, the complete variable domain reads SAVISQKPSRDICQRGTSLTIQCQVDSQVTMMFWYRQQPGQSLTLIATANQGSEATYESGFVIDKFPISRPNLTFSTLTVSNMSPEDSSIYLCSVRGQRNTEAFFGQGTRLTVV.

The gene calls are TRBV15 and TRBJ1-1, with 7 bases identical to TRBD1. Trimming took 3 bases from V and 3 from J; bases not matched to a gene: 1. The CDR3 runs 13 residues. Looked up from germline, CDR1 is LNHNV and CDR2 is YYDKDF (reference sequence). The CDR3 is CATSRGQYTEAFF. The CDR3 coding sequence is TGTGCCACCAGCAGGGGACAGTACACTGAAGCTTTCTTT.

The chain recombines TRBV14 with TRBJ1-5; possible D gene TRBD1, 6 bases. Germline-derived CDR1 and CDR2 are SGHDN and FVKESK. The CDR3 loop spans 15 amino acids. The ends were cut back, 2 bases at V and 7 bases at J, with 15 bases in the middle. The CDR3 coding sequence is TGTGCCAGCAGCCAACATGGGGGGGCCGGACAGCCCCAGCATTTT. Protein: CASSQHGGAGQPQHF. Full variable domain (remainder filled in from reference TRBV14 and TRBJ1-5): EAGVTQFPSHSVIEKGQTVTLRCDPISGHDNLYWYRRVMGKEIKFLLHFVKESKQDESGMPNNRFLAERTGGTYSTLKVQPAELEDSGVYFCASSQHGGAGQPQHFGDGTRLSIL.

This chain links TRBV6-5 with TRBJ2-7; D unclear. Germline lookup yields CDR1 MNHEY and CDR2 SVGAGI. V lost 7 bases and J 2 bases, leaving 12 bases between the germline ends. The CDR3 sequence is 13 residues long. The CDR3 loop reads CASMRSYAYEQYF. The DNA for the CDR3 is TGTGCCAGCATGAGGTCCTACGCCTACGAGCAGTACTTC.

The CDR3 nucleotides read TGTGCCAGCACCGTGGGCATGAACACTGAAGCTTTCTTT. Translation gives CASTVGMNTEAFF. The V gene is TRBV7-9, the J gene TRBJ1-1; D ambiguous. Deletions cut 7 bases from V and 0 bases from J, with 9 bases between. CDR3 size: 13 residues. Germline CDR1 SEHNR, CDR2 FQNEAQ (reference sequence).

The chain employs TRBV7-8 and TRBJ1-5, with D hard to call. Germline CDR1 is SGHVS and CDR2 is FQNEAQ. The V gene lost 5 bases and the J gene lost 3 bases, with 14 bases spanning the gap. This CDR3 is 15 amino acids long. This CDR3 reads CASSLIGRSNQPQHF. CDR3 coding DNA: TGTGCCAGCAGCCTCATCGGGCGGTCCAATCAGCCCCAGCATTTT.

Only a few counts were recorded for this clone. The rearrangement links TRBV7-3 to TRBJ2-7; D gene ambiguous. The V end lost 1 base, the J end lost 2 bases, and 6 bases lay between the germline ends. This CDR3 is built from 13 residues. CDR1 is SGHTA, CDR2 FQGTGA, per germline. The CDR3 is CASSLNRAYEQYF. The CDR3 DNA sequence: TGTGCCAGCAGCTTAAACCGGGCCTACGAGCAGTACTTC.

The V gene is TRBV6-5, the J gene TRBJ2-3; maybe TRBD2 (5 bases). The germline gives CDR1 MNHEY, CDR2 SVGAGI. The CDR3 has 16 residues. Between the trimmed V and J ends, which lost 4 bases and 3 bases, there was a span of 17 bases. CDR3 DNA: TGTGCCAGCAGTTCCATACGGGGTAGCGCAACAGATACGCAGTATTTT. This encodes CASSSIRGSATDTQYF.

The sample holds one count of this clone. This chain connects TRBV9 to TRBJ2-1, with 11 positions matching TRBD2. The CDR3 covers 16 residues. CDR1 and CDR2 (germline): SGDLS, YYNGEE. Trimming took 4 bases from V and 3 from J; bases not matched to a gene: 6. CDR3 bases: TGTGCCAGCAGCATATTAGCGGGAGGGTTCTACAATGAGCAGTTCTTC. This encodes CASSILAGGFYNEQFF.

This sequence joins TRBV7-6 and TRBJ1-3; weak D call: TRBD1 (5 bases). Trimming took 2 bases from V and 0 from J, leaving 11 bases between them. CDR3 length: 16 residues. Germline assignment: CDR1 SGHVS and CDR2 FNYEAQ. The chain's CDR3 is CASSLQGISSGNTIYF. CDR3 in DNA: TGTGCCAGCAGCTTACAGGGAATCTCCTCTGGAAACACCATATATTTT.

The gene calls are TRBV7-9 and TRBJ1-6; no reliable D call. This CDR3 spans 13 amino acids. The germline V gene encodes CDR1 SEHNR and CDR2 FQNEAQ (reference sequence). This CDR3 reads CATFPLGDSPLHF. CDR3 DNA: TGTGCTACCTTCCCCCTTGGGGATTCACCCCTCCACTTT.

The chain uses TRBV6-1 and TRBJ2-7; 9 nucleotides line up with TRBD1. The CDR3 sequence is 12 residues long. V was clipped by 2 bases and J by 9 bases; unmatched bases: 2. CDR1 and CDR2 from the germline V gene are MNHNS and SASEGT. The CDR3 DNA reads as TGTGCCAGCAGTGAATCGGGACAGGGGCAGTACTTC. Amino acids: CASSESGQGQYF.

This clone was picked up one time. The chain has TRBV30 and TRBJ2-7; D possibly uses TRBD1 or TRBD2 (6 bases each). This CDR3 contains 14 residues. Trimming took 2 bases from V and 3 from J, leaving 14 bases between them. Germline V CDR1 and CDR2: GTSNPN, SVGIG (reference sequence). CDR3 region: CAWSKGGDNYEQYF. CDR3 in DNA: TGTGCCTGGAGTAAAGGAGGGGACAACTACGAGCAGTACTTC.

The chain uses TRBV18 and TRBJ1-1; TRBD1 aligns across 11 bases. Germline loops: CDR1 KGHSH, CDR2 LQKENI. V lost 3 bases to trimming and J lost 5 bases; unmatched junction nucleotides: 8. CDR3 size: 16 residues. The DNA of the CDR3 is TGTGCCAGCTCACCTCCCGGGACAGGGGGGATGACTGAAGCTTTCTTT. This codes for CASSPPGTGGMTEAFF.

V is TRBV6-2 or TRBV6-3 and J is TRBJ1-5; D possibly corresponds to TRBD1 (6 bases). The CDR3 covers 16 residues. The V end was cut by 5 bases, the J end by 1 base, with 15 bases between. Germline CDR1 reads MNHEY; CDR2 reads SVGEGT. Written as DNA, the CDR3 is TGTGCCAGCAGTGGGCTCGGGGGCGGGAGCAATCAGCCCCAGCATTTT. Residues: CASSGLGGGSNQPQHF.

CDR3 sequence reads: CASNLDREQSPPYGYTF. The CDR3 DNA is TGTGCCAGTAACCTCGACAGGGAACAAAGCCCCCCCTATGGCTACACCTTC. This rearrangement joins TRBV19 to TRBJ1-2, with 7 bases identical to TRBD1. Germline V CDR1 and CDR2: LNHDA, SQIVND (reference sequence). Trimming cost V 7 bases and J 4 bases; bases outside gene matches: 18. The CDR3 consists of 17 residues.

The chain combines TRBV19 with TRBJ1-1; TRBD1 is a possible D gene (5 bases). V was pared by 4 bases and J by 5 bases, with 14 bases between. CDR1 and CDR2 from the germline V gene are LNHDA and SQIVND (reference sequence). This CDR3 spans 14 amino acids. This CDR3 is CASSRDPDRTEAFF. The CDR3 DNA follows: TGTGCCAGTAGTAGGGACCCCGACCGGACTGAAGCTTTCTTT.

This clone was counted once. V and J are TRBV27 and TRBJ1-4; maybe TRBD1 (5 bases). This CDR3 contains 15 residues. V shed 2 bases and J shed 6 bases, with 13 bases lying between them. CDR1 and CDR2 from the germline V gene are MNHEY and SMNVEV (reference sequence). The CDR3 DNA reads as TGTGCCAGCAGTTTAATTCGAGGGGTCGATGAAAAACTGTTTTTT. This codes for CASSLIRGVDEKLFF.

V and J are TRBV7-9 and TRBJ1-4; D unresolved. Germline loops: CDR1 SEHNR, CDR2 FQNEAQ (reference sequence). The CDR3 is 14 amino acids. V was clipped by 3 bases and J by 8 bases, with 13 bases between them. The CDR3 spells CASSFLGPKEKLFF. CDR3 bases: TGTGCCAGCAGCTTCCTTGGACCGAAAGAAAAACTGTTTTTT.

The chain couples TRBV12-3 or TRBV12-4 to TRBJ1-1; D uncertain. The CDR3 covers 12 residues. The germline V and J ends were trimmed by 2 bases and 9 bases, with 10 bases remaining between them. CDR3 coding DNA: TGTGCCAGCAGTTTATATGAGAGGAAAGCTTTCTTT. The encoded protein is CASSLYERKAFF.

A single count supports this clone. The chain employs TRBV30 and TRBJ2-3, with D possibly matching TRBD2 (6 bases). The V gene's germline CDR1 is GTSNPN and CDR2 SVGIG (reference sequence). The CDR3 is 13 residues long. V was pared by 3 bases and J by 6 bases, with 13 bases between. For the CDR3, the DNA is TGTGCCTGGAGCCGGGACTCGGCTGATACGCAGTATTTT. Encoded protein: CAWSRDSADTQYF.

This rearrangement joins TRBV18 to TRBJ2-5, with a possible D match to TRBD2 (6 bases). Germline values: CDR1 KGHSH, CDR2 LQKENI. The CDR3 has 14 amino acids. V lost 1 base and J 5 bases, leaving 11 bases between the germline ends. The CDR3 loop reads CASSPLEGLETQYF. CDR3 DNA sequence: TGTGCCAGCTCACCACTGGAGGGGCTTGAGACCCAGTACTTC.

The chain is built from TRBV19 and TRBJ2-7, with D possibly TRBD1 on 6 matching bases. The CDR3 contains 15 residues. Germline V gives CDR1 LNHDA, CDR2 SQIVND (reference sequence). V was shortened by 0 bases and J by 3 bases, with 12 bases between the two germline ends. CDR3 loop: CASSIDGVRGYEQYF. CDR3 sequence (DNA): TGTGCCAGTAGTATAGATGGCGTCAGGGGCTACGAGCAGTACTTC.

The V gene is TRBV6-5, the J gene TRBJ2-7; D perhaps matches TRBD2 (6 bases). The CDR3 spans 14 residues. In germline, CDR1 is MNHEY, CDR2 SVGAGI. Trimming removed 7 bases from V and 3 bases from J, with 16 bases in between. The CDR3 reads CASIARDHGYEQYF. Here the CDR3 DNA reads TGTGCCAGCATCGCGCGGGACCATGGCTACGAGCAGTACTTC.

In this sample, this clone turned up a few times. The chain has TRBV5-6 and TRBJ1-6; weak D call: TRBD1 (6 bases). With 2 bases removed from V and 3 bases from J, the gap between germline ends came to 9 bases. The germline V gene has CDR1 SGHDT and CDR2 YYEEEE. CDR3 length equals 15 residues. The CDR3 sequence: CASSLEGGYNSPLHF. The CDR3 nucleotides read TGTGCCAGCAGCTTAGAAGGGGGCTATAATTCACCCCTCCACTTT.